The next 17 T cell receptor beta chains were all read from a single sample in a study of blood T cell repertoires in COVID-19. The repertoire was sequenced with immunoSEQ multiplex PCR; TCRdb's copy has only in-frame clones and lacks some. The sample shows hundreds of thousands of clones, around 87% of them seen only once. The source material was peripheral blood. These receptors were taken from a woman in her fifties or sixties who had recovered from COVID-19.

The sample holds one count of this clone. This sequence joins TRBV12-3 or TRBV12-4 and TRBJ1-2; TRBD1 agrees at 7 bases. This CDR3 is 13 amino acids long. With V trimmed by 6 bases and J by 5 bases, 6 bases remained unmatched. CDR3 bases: TGTGCCAGCAGACCCGGGACAGCTTATGGCTACACCTTC. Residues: CASRPGTAYGYTF.

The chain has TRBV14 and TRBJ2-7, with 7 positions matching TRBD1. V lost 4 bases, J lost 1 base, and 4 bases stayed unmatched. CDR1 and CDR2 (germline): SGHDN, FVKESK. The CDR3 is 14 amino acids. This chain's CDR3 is CASSPGQVSYEQYF. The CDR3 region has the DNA TGTGCCAGCAGCCCCGGACAGGTTTCCTACGAGCAGTACTTC.

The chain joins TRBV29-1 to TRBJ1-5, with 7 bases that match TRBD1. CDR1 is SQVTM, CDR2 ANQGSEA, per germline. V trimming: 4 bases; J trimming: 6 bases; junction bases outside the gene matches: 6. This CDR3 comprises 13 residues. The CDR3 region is CSVVTGVGQPQHF. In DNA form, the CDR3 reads TGCAGCGTTGTAACAGGGGTAGGTCAGCCCCAGCATTTT.

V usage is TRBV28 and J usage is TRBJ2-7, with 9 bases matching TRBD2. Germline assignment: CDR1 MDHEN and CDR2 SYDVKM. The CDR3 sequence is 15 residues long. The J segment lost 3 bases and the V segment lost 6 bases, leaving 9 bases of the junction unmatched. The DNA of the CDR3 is TGTGCCAGCAGAACTAGCGGGCCGAAACACTACGAGCAGTACTTC. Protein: CASRTSGPKHYEQYF.

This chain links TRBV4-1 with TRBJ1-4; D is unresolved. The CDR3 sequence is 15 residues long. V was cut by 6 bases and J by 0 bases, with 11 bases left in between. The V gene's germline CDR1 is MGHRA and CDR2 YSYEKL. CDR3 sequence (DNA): TGCGCCAGCAGTCTTGTGGCCGCAACTAATGAAAAACTGTTTTTT. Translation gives CASSLVAATNEKLFF.

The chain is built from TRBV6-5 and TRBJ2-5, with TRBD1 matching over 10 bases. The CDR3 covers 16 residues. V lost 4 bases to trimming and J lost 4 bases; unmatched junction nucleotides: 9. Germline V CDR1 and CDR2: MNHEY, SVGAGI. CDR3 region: CASSLHRDRGRETQYF. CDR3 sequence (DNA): TGTGCCAGCAGTTTGCACCGGGACAGGGGACGAGAGACCCAGTACTTC.

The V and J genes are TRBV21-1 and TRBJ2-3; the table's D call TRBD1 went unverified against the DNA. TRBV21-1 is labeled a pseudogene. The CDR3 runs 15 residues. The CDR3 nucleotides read TGTGCCAGCAGCAAGGGACAGGTTGACACAGATACGCAGTATTTT. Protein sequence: CASSKGQVDTDTQYF.

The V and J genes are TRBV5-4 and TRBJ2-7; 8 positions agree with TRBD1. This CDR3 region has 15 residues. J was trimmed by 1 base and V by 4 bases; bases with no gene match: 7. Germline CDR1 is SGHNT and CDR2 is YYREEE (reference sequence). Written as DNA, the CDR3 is TGTGCCAGCAGCATCGACAGGGGTTCGTCCTACGAGCAGTACTTC. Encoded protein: CASSIDRGSSYEQYF.

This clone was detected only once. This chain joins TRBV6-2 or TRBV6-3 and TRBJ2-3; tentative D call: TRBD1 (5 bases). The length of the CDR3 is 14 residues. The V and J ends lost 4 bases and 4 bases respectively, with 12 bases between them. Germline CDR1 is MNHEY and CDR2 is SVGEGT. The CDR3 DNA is TGTGCCAGCAGTTGGTCTCAGGGTTCAGATACGCAGTATTTT. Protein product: CASSWSQGSDTQYF.

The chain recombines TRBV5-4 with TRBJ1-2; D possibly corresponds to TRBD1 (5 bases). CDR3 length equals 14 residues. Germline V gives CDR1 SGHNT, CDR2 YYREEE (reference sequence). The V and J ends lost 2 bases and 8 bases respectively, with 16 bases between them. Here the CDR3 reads CASSFSGGSRGYTF. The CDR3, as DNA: TGTGCCAGCAGCTTCTCGGGGGGTTCCAGGGGCTACACCTTC.

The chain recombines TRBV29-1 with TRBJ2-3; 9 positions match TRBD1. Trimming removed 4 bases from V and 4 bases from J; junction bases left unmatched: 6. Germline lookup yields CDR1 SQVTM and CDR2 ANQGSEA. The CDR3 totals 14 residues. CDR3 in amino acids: CSVATGGDADTQYF. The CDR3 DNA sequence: TGCAGCGTTGCAACAGGGGGCGATGCAGATACGCAGTATTTT.

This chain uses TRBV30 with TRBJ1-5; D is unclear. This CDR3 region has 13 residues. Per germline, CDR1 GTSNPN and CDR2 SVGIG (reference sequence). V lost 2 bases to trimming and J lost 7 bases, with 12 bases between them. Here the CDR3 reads CAWSSAGKQPQHF. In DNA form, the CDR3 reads TGTGCCTGGAGTAGTGCCGGTAAGCAGCCCCAGCATTTT.

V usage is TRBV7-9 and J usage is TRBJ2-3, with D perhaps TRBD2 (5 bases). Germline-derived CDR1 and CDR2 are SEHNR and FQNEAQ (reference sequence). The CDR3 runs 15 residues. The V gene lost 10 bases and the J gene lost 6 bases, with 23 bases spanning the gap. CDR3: CANPPREGHFDTQYF. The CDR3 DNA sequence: TGTGCCAACCCCCCGAGGGAAGGTCATTTTGATACGCAGTATTTT. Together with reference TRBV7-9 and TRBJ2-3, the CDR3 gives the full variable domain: DTGVSQNPRHKITKRGQNVTFRCDPISEHNRLYWYRQTLGQGPEFLTYFQNEAQLEKSRLLSDRFSAERPKGSFSTLEIQRTEQGDSAMYLCANPPREGHFDTQYFGPGTRLTVL.

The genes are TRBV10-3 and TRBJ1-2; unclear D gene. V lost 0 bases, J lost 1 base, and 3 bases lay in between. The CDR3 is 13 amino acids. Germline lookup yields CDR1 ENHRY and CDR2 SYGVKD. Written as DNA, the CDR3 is TGTGCCATCAGTGAGTCTCATAACTATGGCTACACCTTC. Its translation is CAISESHNYGYTF.

CDR3: CAWGTGGNSPLHF. CDR3 sequence (DNA): TGTGCCTGGGGGACAGGGGGGAATTCACCCCTCCACTTT. The chain carries TRBV30 and TRBJ1-6, with 11 bases fitting TRBD1. Germline CDR1 GTSNPN, CDR2 SVGIG (reference sequence). The CDR3 spans 13 residues. The V gene end was trimmed by 5 bases and the J gene end by 7 bases; junction bases not matched to a gene: 1.

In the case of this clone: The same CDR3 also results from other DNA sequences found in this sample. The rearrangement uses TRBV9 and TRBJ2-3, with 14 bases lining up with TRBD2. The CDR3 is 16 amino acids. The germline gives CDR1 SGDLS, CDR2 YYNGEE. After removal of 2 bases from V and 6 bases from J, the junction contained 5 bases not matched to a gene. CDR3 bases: TGTGCCAGCAGCGTCGGACTAGCGGGGGGTGCCGATACGCAGTATTTT. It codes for CASSVGLAGGADTQYF. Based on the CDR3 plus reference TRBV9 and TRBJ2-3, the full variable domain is DSGVTQTPKHLITATGQRVTLRCSPRSGDLSVYWYQQSLDQGLQFLIQYYNGEERAKGNILERFSAQQFPDLHSELNLSSLELGDSALYFCASSVGLAGGADTQYFGPGTRLTVL.

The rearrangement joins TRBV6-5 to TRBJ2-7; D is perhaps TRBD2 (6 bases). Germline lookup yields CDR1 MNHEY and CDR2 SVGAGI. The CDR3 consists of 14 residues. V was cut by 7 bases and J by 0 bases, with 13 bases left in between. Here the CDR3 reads CASITDGSSYEQYF. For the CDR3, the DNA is TGTGCCAGCATAACCGACGGGAGCTCCTACGAGCAGTACTTC.